What follows are 12 T cell receptor beta chains derived from one specimen sequenced in a study of shared clonotypes between healthy human individuals. Sequencing used immunoSEQ multiplex PCR; TCRdb keeps in-frame clones, though not all of them. The sample lists 2.3 million or so clones; approximately 93% were seen once. Sequencing was done on a sample of naive CD4+ T cells from PBMCs. The subset denotes: CD45RA+ positively selected. The receptors come from a man between 18 and 29 years old in good health. Some clones in this sample may be carry-over from other donors' samples.

The CDR3 DNA is TGTGCCAGCAGAATTCCGGGACAGGGATCGGAGACCCAGTACTTC. Residues: CASRIPGQGSETQYF. The chain carries TRBV28 and TRBJ2-5, with 9 bases matching TRBD1. The length of the CDR3 is 15 residues. Trimming took 6 bases from V and 5 from J; bases not matched to a gene: 10. Germline CDR1 is MDHEN and CDR2 is SYDVKM.

For this clone: The sample holds other DNA sequences that translate to the same CDR3. The rearrangement joins TRBV5-1 to TRBJ2-7; 7 bases fit TRBD2. Germline trimming cut 0 bases from V and 2 bases from J; bases unmatched to any gene: 2. CDR1 is SGHRS, CDR2 YFSETQ, per germline. This CDR3 region has 14 residues. CDR3 in DNA: TGCGCCAGCAGCTTGGAGAGCGGGGCCTACGAGCAGTACTTC. Translation: CASSLESGAYEQYF.

As concerns this clone: The junction differs from germline at one of its ends, possibly a read error. This chain uses TRBV20-1 with TRBJ2-7; the match to TRBD2 covers 9 bases. This CDR3 is 11 amino acids long. Germline CDR1 reads DFQATT; CDR2 reads SNEGSKA (reference sequence). The CDR3 DNA sequence: TGCAGTGCTAGAGATCTGACTAGCGGTGACTTC. Encoded protein: CSARDLTSGDF.

This chain links TRBV18 with TRBJ2-7, with TRBD2 as a possible D gene (6 bases). The CDR3 has 14 residues. With 3 bases removed from V and 5 bases from J, the gap between germline ends came to 14 bases. CDR1 KGHSH and CDR2 LQKENI come from the germline V gene. DNA for the CDR3: TGTGCCAGCTCACCGGGGATAGCGGCAGACGAGCAGTACTTC. Amino acid sequence: CASSPGIAADEQYF.

V and J are TRBV6-6 and TRBJ1-5; 8 bases agree with TRBD1. This CDR3 is 14 amino acids long. After removal of 6 bases from V and 8 bases from J, the junction contained 9 bases not matched to a gene. Germline loops: CDR1 MNHNY, CDR2 SVGAGI (reference sequence). Here the CDR3 reads CASSLGQGREPQHF. The CDR3 DNA sequence: TGTGCCAGCAGCCTCGGACAGGGAAGGGAGCCCCAGCATTTT.

The chain has TRBV21-1 and TRBJ2-2; whether TRBD1, the table's D call, matches the DNA was not checked. TRBV21-1 is classified as a pseudogene. The CDR3 extends over 16 amino acids. DNA of the CDR3: TGTGCCAGCAGCAGGTCCGGGACAGGGAACACCGGGGAGCTGTTTTTT. Translated: CASSRSGTGNTGELFF.

This chain connects TRBV30 to TRBJ2-3; 10 bases map to TRBD2. CDR3 length: 15 amino acids. The trim removed 4 bases at V and 2 bases at J, leaving 6 bases unmatched. CDR1 is GTSNPN and CDR2 is SVGIG in the germline V gene (reference sequence). CDR3 coding DNA: TGTGCCTGGACCTGGACTAGCGGTTTCACAGATACGCAGTATTTT. Translating gives CAWTWTSGFTDTQYF.

The chain uses TRBV19 and TRBJ2-5, with D uncertain. In germline, CDR1 is LNHDA, CDR2 SQIVND (reference sequence). Trimming stripped 5 bases from V and 5 bases from J, with 9 bases between. CDR3 size: 12 residues. This CDR3 is CASSAGAETQYF. CDR3 in DNA: TGTGCCAGTAGTGCCGGCGCCGAGACCCAGTACTTC. The variable domain in full, completed from reference TRBV19 and TRBJ2-5, reads DGGITQSPKYLFRKEGQNVTLSCEQNLNHDAMYWYRQDPGQGLRLIYYSQIVNDFQKGDIAEGYSVSREKKESFPLTVTSAQKNPTAFYLCASSAGAETQYFGPGTRLLVL.

This clone was counted only a few times. The chain carries TRBV9 and TRBJ1-3; tentatively, D is TRBD1 (5 bases). This CDR3 is built from 15 residues. V was cut by 5 bases and J by 0 bases, with 12 bases left in between. Per germline, CDR1 SGDLS and CDR2 YYNGEE. CDR3 residues: CASSTDRHSGNTIYF. The CDR3 DNA reads as TGTGCCAGCAGTACCGACAGACACTCTGGAAACACCATATATTTT.

The chain recombines TRBV9 with TRBJ1-4, with TRBD1 matching over 10 bases. The CDR3 is made up of 15 amino acids. From germline, CDR1 is SGDLS and CDR2 YYNGEE. V lost 0 bases, J lost 7 bases, and 3 bases stayed unmatched. The CDR3: CASSVGQGAFEKLFF. The DNA of the CDR3 is TGTGCCAGCAGCGTAGGACAGGGGGCGTTTGAAAAACTGTTTTTT. The variable domain in full, completed from reference TRBV9 and TRBJ1-4, reads DSGVTQTPKHLITATGQRVTLRCSPRSGDLSVYWYQQSLDQGLQFLIQYYNGEERAKGNILERFSAQQFPDLHSELNLSSLELGDSALYFCASSVGQGAFEKLFFGSGTQLSVL.

The gene calls are TRBV7-8 and TRBJ2-5, with 8 nucleotides matching TRBD2. The CDR3 has 19 residues. V shed 2 bases, J shed 0 bases, and the junction held 14 bases outside the gene matches. Germline V gene data show CDR1 as SGHVS and CDR2 as FQNEAQ. The DNA of the CDR3 is TGTGCCAGCAGCTTACTGGTGGGGTCGGGAGGGTGGAACCAAGAGACCCAGTACTTC. This gives the protein CASSLLVGSGGWNQETQYF.

The J gene is TRBJ2-5, the V gene TRBV28; either TRBD1 or TRBD2 may supply D (7 bases each). Germline CDR1 and CDR2: MDHEN and SYDVKM. The CDR3 runs 14 residues. The V and J ends lost 7 bases and 5 bases respectively, with 17 bases between them. CDR3 in amino acids: CASTRGGPGETQYF. The CDR3, as DNA: TGTGCCAGCACCAGGGGGGGGCCCGGGGAGACCCAGTACTTC.